This entry lists 10 T cell receptor beta chains sequenced from one sample in a study of T cell responses to AZD1222 COVID-19 vaccine. The table came from immunoSEQ multiplex PCR; TCRdb's copy has only in-frame clones and leaves some out. The sample has around 70,000 clones, 70% to 90% seen once. The specimen was peripheral blood, collected 28 days after the second AZD1222 dose. Receptors were obtained from an adult who received the AZD1222 COVID-19 vaccine.

J is TRBJ2-3 and V is TRBV5-1, with a tentative D call TRBD1 (6 bases). Germline V CDR1 and CDR2: SGHRS, YFSETQ. The CDR3 spans 14 residues. Trimming cost V 4 bases and J 2 bases, with 11 bases left between them. The CDR3: CASSLRQVTDTQYF. The CDR3 coding sequence is TGCGCCAGCAGCCTACGACAGGTCACAGATACGCAGTATTTT.

The rearrangement uses TRBV18 and TRBJ2-7; D unresolved. The length of the CDR3 is 16 residues. Germline V lookup: CDR1 KGHSH, CDR2 LQKENI. Trimming shortened V by 2 bases and J by 0 bases, and 14 bases separated the two germline ends. The CDR3 reads CASSPVRTPNSYEQYF. CDR3 DNA sequence: TGTGCCAGCTCACCAGTAAGGACGCCCAACTCCTACGAGCAGTACTTC.

The chain has TRBV11-3 and TRBJ2-3; TRBD2 aligns across 9 bases. The ends lost 3 bases at V and 6 bases at J; junction bases unmatched: 7. The CDR3 extends over 15 amino acids. The germline V gene has CDR1 SGHNT and CDR2 YENEEA. This chain's CDR3 is CASSLTSGGGDTQYF. The CDR3 bases are TGTGCCAGCAGCTTGACTAGCGGAGGGGGGGATACGCAGTATTTT.

This clone was seen once. The chain employs TRBV11-2 and TRBJ2-3; no reliable D call. This CDR3 is built from 12 residues. CDR1 and CDR2 from the germline V gene are SGHAT and FQNNGV. V gave up 2 bases and J gave up 2 bases, with 2 bases separating them. The CDR3: CASSLPTDTQYF. The DNA of the CDR3 is TGTGCCAGCAGCTTACCCACAGATACGCAGTATTTT.

The chain couples TRBV7-8 to TRBJ1-2, with TRBD1 as a possible D gene (6 bases). The CDR3 consists of 14 residues. Germline V gene data show CDR1 as SGHVS and CDR2 as FQNEAQ. Trimming removed 5 bases from V and 2 bases from J, with 12 bases in between. Here the CDR3 reads CASSPRTVNYGYTF. The CDR3 nucleotides are TGTGCCAGCAGCCCGCGGACAGTGAACTATGGCTACACCTTC.

V usage is TRBV7-9 and J usage is TRBJ1-1, with D unclear. With 6 bases removed from V and 6 bases from J, the gap between germline ends came to 11 bases. Germline CDR1 reads SEHNR; CDR2 reads FQNEAQ (reference sequence). The CDR3 length is 12 residues. CDR3 loop: CASRSLVAEAFF. The DNA of the CDR3 is TGTGCCAGCAGGAGCCTGGTGGCTGAAGCTTTCTTT.

This sequence joins TRBV19 and TRBJ2-2, with 15 bases aligning to TRBD2. This CDR3 contains 21 residues. CDR1 LNHDA and CDR2 SQIVND come from the germline V gene (reference sequence). After removal of 9 bases from V and 4 bases from J, the junction contained 21 bases not matched to a gene. The CDR3 DNA reads TGTGCCAGCTACATGCGACCGGGACTAGCGGGAGGCCGCGTCGTCACCGGGGAGCTGTTTTTT. Its translation: CASYMRPGLAGGRVVTGELFF.

V and J are TRBV19 and TRBJ2-5, with D perhaps matching TRBD1 (6 bases). The CDR3 sequence is 15 residues long. The V end was cut by 5 bases, the J end by 2 bases, with 15 bases between. Looked up from germline, CDR1 is LNHDA and CDR2 is SQIVND (reference sequence). In nucleotides, the CDR3 is TGTGCCAGTAGTCCGATAGGTAGGGGGCAAGAGACCCAGTACTTC. Translated, it gives CASSPIGRGQETQYF.

The chain employs TRBV9 and TRBJ2-1; TRBD1 matches 8 bases. The CDR3 runs to 15 residues. Losses at the gene ends were 2 bases for V and 7 bases for J; bases not matched to a gene: 8. Germline-derived CDR1 and CDR2 are SGDLS and YYNGEE. The CDR3 reads CASSVRTGPTNEQFF. CDR3 bases: TGTGCCAGCAGCGTTCGGACAGGGCCTACAAATGAGCAGTTCTTC.

This rearrangement joins TRBV7-8 to TRBJ1-1; weak D call: TRBD1 (6 bases). The CDR3 totals 15 residues. V shed 7 bases and J shed 2 bases, with 17 bases lying between them. The V gene's germline CDR1 is SGHVS and CDR2 FQNEAQ. The CDR3 loop reads CASILSGGRNTEAFF. The CDR3, as DNA: TGTGCCAGCATCCTATCGGGGGGCAGAAACACTGAAGCTTTCTTT.